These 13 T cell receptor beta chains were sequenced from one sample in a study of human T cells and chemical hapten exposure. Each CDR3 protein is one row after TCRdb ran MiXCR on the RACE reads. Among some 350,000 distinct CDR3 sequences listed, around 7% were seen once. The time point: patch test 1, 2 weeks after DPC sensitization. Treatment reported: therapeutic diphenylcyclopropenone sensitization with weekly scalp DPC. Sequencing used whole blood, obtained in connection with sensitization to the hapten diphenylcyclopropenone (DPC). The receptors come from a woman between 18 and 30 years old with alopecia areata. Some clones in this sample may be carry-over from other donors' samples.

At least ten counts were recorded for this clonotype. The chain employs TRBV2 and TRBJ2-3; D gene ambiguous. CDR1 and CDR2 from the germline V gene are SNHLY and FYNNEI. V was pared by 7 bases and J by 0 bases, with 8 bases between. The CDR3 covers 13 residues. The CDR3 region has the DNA TGTGCCAGCATCCCCGGGAGCACAGATACGCAGTATTTT. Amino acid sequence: CASIPGSTDTQYF.

CDR3 sequence: CASSFPRWRGGGTDTQYF. The CDR3 DNA follows: TGTGCCAGCAGCTTTCCGCGATGGCGCGGGGGAGGCACAGATACGCAGTATTTT. The rearrangement uses TRBV11-2 and TRBJ2-3, with 7 positions matching TRBD2. Germline V gene data show CDR1 as SGHAT and CDR2 as FQNNGV. V was pared by 3 bases and J by 1 base, with 13 bases of the junction left unmatched. The CDR3 consists of 18 residues.

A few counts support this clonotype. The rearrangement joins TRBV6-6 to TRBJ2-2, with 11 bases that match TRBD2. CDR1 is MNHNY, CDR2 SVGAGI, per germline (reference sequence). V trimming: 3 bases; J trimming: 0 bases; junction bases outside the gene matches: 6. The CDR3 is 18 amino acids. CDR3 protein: CASSYRLAGGANTGELFF. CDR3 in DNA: TGTGCCAGCAGTTATAGGCTAGCGGGGGGTGCGAACACCGGGGAGCTGTTTTTT.

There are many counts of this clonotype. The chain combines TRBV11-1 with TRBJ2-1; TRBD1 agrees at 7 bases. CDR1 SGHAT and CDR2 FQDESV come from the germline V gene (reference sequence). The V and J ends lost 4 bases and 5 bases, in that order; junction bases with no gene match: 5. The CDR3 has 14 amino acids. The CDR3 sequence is CASSSTGNHNEQFF. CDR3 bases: TGTGCCAGCAGCTCGACAGGGAACCACAATGAGCAGTTCTTC.

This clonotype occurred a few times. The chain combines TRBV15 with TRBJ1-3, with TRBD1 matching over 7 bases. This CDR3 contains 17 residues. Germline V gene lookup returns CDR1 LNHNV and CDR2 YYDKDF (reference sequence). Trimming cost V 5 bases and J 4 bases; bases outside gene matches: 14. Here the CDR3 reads CATSGVDTRTGGNTIYF. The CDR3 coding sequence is TGTGCCACCAGCGGAGTCGACACCCGGACAGGCGGAAACACCATATATTTT.

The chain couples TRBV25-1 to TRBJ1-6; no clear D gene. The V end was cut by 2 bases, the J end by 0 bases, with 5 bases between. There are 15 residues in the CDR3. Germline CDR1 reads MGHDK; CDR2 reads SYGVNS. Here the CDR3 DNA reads TGTGCCAGCAGTGAAGGGATCTCCTATAATTCACCCCTCCACTTT. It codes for CASSEGISYNSPLHF.

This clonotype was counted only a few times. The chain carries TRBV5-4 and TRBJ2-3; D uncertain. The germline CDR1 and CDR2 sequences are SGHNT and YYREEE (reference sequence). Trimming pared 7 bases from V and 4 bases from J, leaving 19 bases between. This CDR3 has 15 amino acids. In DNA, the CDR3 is TGTGCCAGCCAACGTGACTCAATGCAGGCAGATACGCAGTATTTT. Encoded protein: CASQRDSMQADTQYF.

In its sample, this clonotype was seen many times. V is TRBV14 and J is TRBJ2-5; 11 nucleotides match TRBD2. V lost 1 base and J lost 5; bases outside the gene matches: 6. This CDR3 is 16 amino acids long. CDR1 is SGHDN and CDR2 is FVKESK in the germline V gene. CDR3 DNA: TGTGCCAGCAGCCAAGGACTAGCGGGGAAGTGGGAGACCCAGTACTTC. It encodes CASSQGLAGKWETQYF.

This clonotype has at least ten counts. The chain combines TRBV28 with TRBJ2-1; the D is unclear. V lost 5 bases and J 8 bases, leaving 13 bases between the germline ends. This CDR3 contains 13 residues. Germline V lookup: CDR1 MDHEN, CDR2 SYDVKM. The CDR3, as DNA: TGTGCCAGCAGTCCCGGCCCCGGCGATGAGCAGTTCTTC. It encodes CASSPGPGDEQFF.

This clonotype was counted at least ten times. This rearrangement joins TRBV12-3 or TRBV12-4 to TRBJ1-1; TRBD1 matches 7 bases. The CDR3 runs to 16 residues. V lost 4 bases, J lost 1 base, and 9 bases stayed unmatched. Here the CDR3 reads CASSSTGRTGNTEAFF. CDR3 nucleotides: TGTGCCAGCAGTTCCACGGGGAGGACAGGGAACACTGAAGCTTTCTTT.

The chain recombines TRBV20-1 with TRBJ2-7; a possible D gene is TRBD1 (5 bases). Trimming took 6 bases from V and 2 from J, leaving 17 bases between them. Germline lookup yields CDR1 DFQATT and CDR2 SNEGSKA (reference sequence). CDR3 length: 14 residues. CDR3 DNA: TGCAGTGCCCTCGGCGAAGGACAAGCCTACGAGCAGTACTTC. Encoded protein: CSALGEGQAYEQYF.

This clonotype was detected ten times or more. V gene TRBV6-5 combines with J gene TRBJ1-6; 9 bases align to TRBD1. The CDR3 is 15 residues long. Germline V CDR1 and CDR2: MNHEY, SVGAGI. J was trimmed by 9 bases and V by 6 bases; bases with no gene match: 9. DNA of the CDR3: TGTGCCAGCAGAGAAGAACAGGGGGCGGGTTCACCCCTCCACTTT. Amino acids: CASREEQGAGSPLHF.

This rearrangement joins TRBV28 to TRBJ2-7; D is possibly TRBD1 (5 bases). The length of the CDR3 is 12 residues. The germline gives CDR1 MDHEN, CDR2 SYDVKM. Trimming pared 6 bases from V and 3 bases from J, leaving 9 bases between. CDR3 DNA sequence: TGTGCCAGCAGGCACGGACACTACGAGCAGTACTTC. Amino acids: CASRHGHYEQYF.